This TCR beta chain was captured by sequencing in a study of post-analysis software for immune sequencing data. Study-wide context: As for disease course, relapsing-remitting, secondary progressive and progressive-relapsing multiple sclerosis were all included.

Libraries were made from TCR beta cDNA, and they carried unique molecular identifiers. TCRdb processed the PCR reads anew with MiXCR; each CDR3 protein has one entry. The sample lists 450,000 or so distinct CDR3 sequences, around 40% occurring once. As for this clonotype: Its antigen is currently unknown. One junction end does not reproduce the germline sequence, and a read error may be involved.

CDR3 length: 15 residues. From germline, CDR1 is SGHAT and CDR2 FQNNGV. Study-level results: Compared against controls, patients with multiple sclerosis displayed significantly lower normalized Chao1 diversity. A handful of TRBV segments (TRBV5-6, TRBV5-1 and TRBV20-1 among them) occurred more frequently in patients than in controls. Samples prepared in the same batch strongly co-clustered by F measure.

This sequence was found in a girl between 10 and 17 years old with multiple sclerosis. The V call is TRBV11-2, the J call TRBJ1-2, with D uncertain. The sample was blood. The CDR3, as DNA: TGTACCAGCAGCCCGGCGGGGTATGAGGAGTATGGCTACACCTTC. Its translation is CTSSPAGYEEYGYTF.